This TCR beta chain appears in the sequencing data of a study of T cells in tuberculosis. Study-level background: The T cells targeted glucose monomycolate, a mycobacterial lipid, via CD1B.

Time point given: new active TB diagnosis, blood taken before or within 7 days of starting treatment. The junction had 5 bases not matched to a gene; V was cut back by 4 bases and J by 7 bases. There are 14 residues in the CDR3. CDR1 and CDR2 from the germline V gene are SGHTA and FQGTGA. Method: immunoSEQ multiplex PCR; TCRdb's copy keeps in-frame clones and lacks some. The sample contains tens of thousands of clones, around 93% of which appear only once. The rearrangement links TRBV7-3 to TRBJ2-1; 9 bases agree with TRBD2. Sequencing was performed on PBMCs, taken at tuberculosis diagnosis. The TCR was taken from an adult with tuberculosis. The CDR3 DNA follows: TGTGCCAGCAGCTCGGGACTAGCTTCGAATGAGCAGTTCTTC. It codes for CASSSGLASNEQFF.